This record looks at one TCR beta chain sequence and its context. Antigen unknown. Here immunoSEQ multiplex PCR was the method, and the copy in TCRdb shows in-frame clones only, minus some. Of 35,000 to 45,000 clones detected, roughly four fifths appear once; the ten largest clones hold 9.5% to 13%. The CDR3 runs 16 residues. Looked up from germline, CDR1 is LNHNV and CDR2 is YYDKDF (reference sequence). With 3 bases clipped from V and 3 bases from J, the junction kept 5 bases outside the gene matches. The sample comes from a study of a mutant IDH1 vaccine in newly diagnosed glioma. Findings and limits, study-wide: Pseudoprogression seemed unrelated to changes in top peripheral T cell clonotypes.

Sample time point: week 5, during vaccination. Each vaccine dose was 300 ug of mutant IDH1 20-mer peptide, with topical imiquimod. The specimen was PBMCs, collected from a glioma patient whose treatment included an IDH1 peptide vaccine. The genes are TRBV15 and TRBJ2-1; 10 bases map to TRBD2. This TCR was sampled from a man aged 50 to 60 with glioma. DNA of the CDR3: TGTGCCACCAGCAGCTTACTAGCGGGACTCTACAATGAGCAGTTCTTC. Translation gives CATSSLLAGLYNEQFF.